This TCR beta chain was captured in a study of regulatory T cells in long-lasting Graves disease. Study in general: Over-5-year antithyroid drug use with positive TSH receptor antibodies defined persistent Graves' disease in the study.

V was shortened by 8 bases and J by 1 base, with 20 bases between the two germline ends. There are 16 residues in the CDR3. Germline V CDR1 and CDR2: MNHNS, SASEGT. For this clonotype: Its antigen is unidentified.

The sample's time point: persistent/refractory GD, antithyroid drugs over 5 years with positive TRAb. From RNA extracted from PBMCs, the TCR library was made. American Thyroid Association guidelines defined Graves' disease diagnosis. The TCR beta library used iRepertoire HTBI primers with Arm-PCR amplification of CDR3. TCRdb fed the multiplex PCR reads into MiXCR, producing one record per CDR3 protein. The repertoire consists of approximately 690,000 distinct CDR3 sequences, with around 32% occurring once and the leading ten covering around 42%. Points from the study as a whole: Repertoires from persistent disease leaned toward TRBV28, TRBJ1-2 and TRBJ2-5. Blood alone, not thyroid tissue, was studied.

Sequences were derived from peripheral blood mononuclear cells (PBMCs), sampled when the disease was refractory, from a patient treated with antithyroid drugs. The clonotype originates from a female donor with Graves disease. This chain connects TRBV6-1 to TRBJ1-1; D is unclear. CDR3 in DNA: TGTGCCAGCTCACCACCGCAAGGGCCACCGAACACTGAAGCTTTCTTT. It is translated as CASSPPQGPPNTEAFF.